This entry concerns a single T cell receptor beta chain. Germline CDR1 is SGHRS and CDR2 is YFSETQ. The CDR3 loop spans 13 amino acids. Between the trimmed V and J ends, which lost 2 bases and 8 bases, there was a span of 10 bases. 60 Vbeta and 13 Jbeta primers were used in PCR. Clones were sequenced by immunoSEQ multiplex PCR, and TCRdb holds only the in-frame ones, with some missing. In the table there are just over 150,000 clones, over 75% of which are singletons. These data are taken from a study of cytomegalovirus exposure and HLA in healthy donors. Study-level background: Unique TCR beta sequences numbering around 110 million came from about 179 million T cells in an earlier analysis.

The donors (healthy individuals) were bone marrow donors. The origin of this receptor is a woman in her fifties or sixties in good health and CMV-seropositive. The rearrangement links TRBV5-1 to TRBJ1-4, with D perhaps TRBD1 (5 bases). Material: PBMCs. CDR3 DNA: TGCGCCAGCAGCTTCGGGGAGGGGGAAAAACTGTTTTTT. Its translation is CASSFGEGEKLFF. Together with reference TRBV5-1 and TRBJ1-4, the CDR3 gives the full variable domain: KAGVTQTPRYLIKTRGQQVTLSCSPISGHRSVSWYQQTPGQGLQFLFEYFSETQRNKGNFPGRFSGRQFSNSRSEMNVSTLELGDSALYLCASSFGEGEKLFFGSGTQLSVL.